The 20 T cell receptor beta chains below come from one sample, sequenced in a study of cytomegalovirus exposure and HLA in healthy donors. Use of 60 Vbeta and 13 Jbeta primers characterized the PCR. Measured with immunoSEQ multiplex PCR; TCRdb has only the in-frame clones, and not every one. The table lists about 140,000 clones, 88% of them singletons. The sequencing sample was made of PBMCs. These receptors originate from a middle-aged woman in good health and CMV-seronegative.

This chain links TRBV28 with TRBJ2-7; possibly TRBD2 for D (5 bases). This CDR3 region has 11 residues. The V gene lost 8 bases and the J gene lost 3 bases, with 8 bases spanning the gap. Looked up from germline, CDR1 is MDHEN and CDR2 is SYDVKM. CDR3 in amino acids: CASDEGYEQYF. The DNA of the CDR3 is TGTGCCAGCGATGAGGGCTACGAGCAGTACTTC.

V usage is TRBV19 and J usage is TRBJ2-7; D is unresolved. There are 13 residues in the CDR3. V was shortened by 6 bases and J by 0 bases, with 9 bases between the two germline ends. Germline V CDR1 and CDR2: LNHDA, SQIVND (reference sequence). In nucleotides, the CDR3 is TGTGCCAGTAGCGGGTCGAGCTCCTACGAGCAGTACTTC. Amino acids: CASSGSSSYEQYF. Complete variable domain (other parts from reference TRBV19 and TRBJ2-7): DGGITQSPKYLFRKEGQNVTLSCEQNLNHDAMYWYRQDPGQGLRLIYYSQIVNDFQKGDIAEGYSVSREKKESFPLTVTSAQKNPTAFYLCASSGSSSYEQYFGPGTRLTVT.

This rearrangement joins TRBV18 to TRBJ2-5, with D maybe TRBD2 (6 bases). CDR1 KGHSH and CDR2 LQKENI come from the germline V gene. The V gene lost 6 bases and the J gene lost 0 bases, with 8 bases spanning the gap. The CDR3 contains 13 residues. The CDR3 DNA sequence: TGTGCCAGCTCCCCGGGGGACCAAGAGACCCAGTACTTC. This translates into CASSPGDQETQYF.

The chain combines TRBV21-1 with TRBJ2-4; TRBD1 is taken as the D call from the table, unchecked against the DNA. TRBV21-1 is a pseudogene. CDR3 size: 16 residues. The CDR3 nucleotides read TGTGCCAGCAGCAAAGAGAGACAGGGCGGGAAAAACATTCAGTACTTC. Translating gives CASSKERQGGKNIQYF.

In the case of this clone: Other DNA sequences in the sample encode the same CDR3. The chain combines TRBV6-7 with TRBJ2-1; 8 nucleotides match TRBD1. TRBV6-7 is treated as an ORF (open reading frame) with a function not yet certain. This CDR3 spans 13 amino acids. The ends lost 6 bases at V and 5 bases at J; junction bases unmatched: 3. CDR3: CASRPTGDNEQFF. In DNA, the CDR3 is TGTGCCAGCAGACCGACAGGGGACAATGAGCAGTTCTTC.

The V and J genes are TRBV27 and TRBJ1-2, with 8 bases aligning to TRBD1. V was pared by 2 bases and J by 4 bases, with 6 bases of the junction left unmatched. Germline V gives CDR1 MNHEY, CDR2 SMNVEV (reference sequence). This CDR3 has 15 residues. The CDR3 is CASSLVFTGGYGYTF. CDR3 nucleotide sequence: TGTGCCAGCAGTTTAGTTTTTACAGGGGGCTATGGCTACACCTTC.

The chain carries TRBV7-9 and TRBJ1-2; TRBD1 matches at 10 bases. J gave up 8 bases and V 4 bases, and 10 bases lay outside the gene matches. The V gene's germline CDR1 is SEHNR and CDR2 FQNEAQ (reference sequence). The CDR3 length is 15 residues. CDR3 nucleotide sequence: TGTGCCAGCAGCTCATCGGGACAGGGGCTGGGAGGCTACACCTTC. The encoded protein is CASSSSGQGLGGYTF.

V usage is TRBV7-2 and J usage is TRBJ2-5; D is ambiguous. V was clipped by 4 bases and J by 5 bases, with 5 bases between them. This CDR3 spans 11 amino acids. Germline CDR1 is SGHTA and CDR2 is FQGNSA. Here the CDR3 reads CASSSEETQYF. The CDR3 DNA follows: TGTGCCAGCAGCTCGGAGGAGACCCAGTACTTC.

The chain has TRBV27 and TRBJ1-5; no clear D. CDR3 size: 15 residues. Germline V gene data show CDR1 as MNHEY and CDR2 as SMNVEV (reference sequence). V was shortened by 0 bases and J by 2 bases, with 8 bases between the two germline ends. The CDR3 DNA sequence: TGTGCCAGCAGTTTATCTGGCTTCGGCAATCAGCCCCAGCATTTT. Encoded protein: CASSLSGFGNQPQHF.

The CDR3 DNA reads as TGTGCCAGCAGTTATAGGGGAAGCTCTGGGGCCAACGTCCTGACTTTC. Translated: CASSYRGSSGANVLTF. The J gene is TRBJ2-6, the V gene TRBV6-6, with a tentative D call TRBD1 (5 bases). Trimming pared 3 bases from V and 0 bases from J, leaving 9 bases between. CDR3 size: 16 residues. The germline gives CDR1 MNHNY, CDR2 SVGAGI (reference sequence).

The gene calls are TRBV5-5 and TRBJ2-7, with 7 bases that match TRBD2. Germline-derived CDR1 and CDR2 are SGHKS and YYEKEE (reference sequence). Trimming removed 0 bases from V and 2 bases from J; junction bases left unmatched: 5. The CDR3 length is 15 residues. The CDR3 region is CASSLDPSGPYEQYF. As DNA, the CDR3 is TGTGCCAGCAGCTTGGACCCTAGCGGTCCCTACGAGCAGTACTTC.

This sequence joins TRBV11-3 and TRBJ1-1; D gene uncertain. The CDR3 has 11 amino acids. The ends were cut back, 7 bases at V and 5 bases at J, with 8 bases in the middle. Germline V gene sequence: CDR1 SGHNT, CDR2 YENEEA. The CDR3 spells CASKGGTEAFF. The CDR3 DNA reads as TGTGCCAGCAAAGGCGGAACTGAAGCTTTCTTT.

The chain employs TRBV18 and TRBJ2-5, with 8 bases identical to TRBD1. The germline CDR1 and CDR2 sequences are KGHSH and LQKENI. V shed 3 bases and J 6 bases; nucleotides not matched to a gene: 9. There are 15 residues in the CDR3. DNA of the CDR3: TGTGCCAGCTCACCTGGTCAGGGGGCGAGACAGACCCAGTACTTC. It encodes CASSPGQGARQTQYF.

V and J are TRBV2 and TRBJ1-2; 7 bases line up with TRBD1. Trimming at V came to 9 bases and at J to 3 bases, leaving 7 bases not matched to a gene. Germline V gene data show CDR1 as SNHLY and CDR2 as FYNNEI. The CDR3 is 13 residues long. The CDR3 sequence: CASRDRAYYGYTF. CDR3 nucleotides: TGTGCCAGTAGAGACAGGGCTTACTATGGCTACACCTTC.

V and J are TRBV4-1 and TRBJ1-2, with D tentatively TRBD1 (6 bases). With 1 base removed from V and 3 bases from J, the gap between germline ends came to 9 bases. The germline CDR1 and CDR2 sequences are MGHRA and YSYEKL. This CDR3 region has 14 residues. The CDR3 region is CASSQATGYYGYTF. The CDR3, as DNA: TGCGCCAGCAGCCAAGCCACAGGGTACTATGGCTACACCTTC.

The chain recombines TRBV11-3 with TRBJ2-5; TRBD2 matches at 10 bases. The CDR3 covers 15 residues. Unmatched junction bases numbered 4, after V lost 1 base and J lost 5 bases. Germline-derived CDR1 and CDR2 are SGHNT and YENEEA. This CDR3 reads CASSLASGRSETQYF. For the CDR3, the DNA is TGTGCCAGCAGCTTAGCTAGCGGGAGATCGGAGACCCAGTACTTC.

This sequence joins TRBV7-9 and TRBJ2-1, with TRBD1 identical over 7 bases. Losses at the gene ends were 1 base for V and 7 bases for J; bases not matched to a gene: 4. The CDR3 contains 14 residues. Germline-derived CDR1 and CDR2 are SEHNR and FQNEAQ (reference sequence). CDR3 DNA: TGTGCCAGCAGCTTAGGAGGGGGCATAAATGAGCAGTTCTTC. It specifies CASSLGGGINEQFF.

The chain recombines TRBV6-6 with TRBJ2-7, with 11 positions matching TRBD1. Germline V gene lookup returns CDR1 MNHNY and CDR2 SVGAGI (reference sequence). There are 15 residues in the CDR3. The J segment lost 3 bases and the V segment lost 6 bases, leaving 7 bases of the junction unmatched. In nucleotides, the CDR3 is TGTGCCAGCAGCCTTACCGGGACAGGGGGCTACGAGCAGTACTTC. It codes for CASSLTGTGGYEQYF.

The CDR3 sequence: CASREGGTRETQYF. Written as DNA, the CDR3 is TGTGCCAGCAGGGAGGGCGGGACTCGGGAGACCCAGTACTTC. The rearrangement joins TRBV5-6 to TRBJ2-5; TRBD2 might be the D (6 bases). The CDR3 is 14 amino acids. CDR1 and CDR2 from the germline V gene are SGHDT and YYEEEE. V lost 5 bases and J lost 5, with 16 bases in between. Together with reference TRBV5-6 and TRBJ2-5, the CDR3 gives the full variable domain: DAGVTQSPTHLIKTRGQQVTLRCSPKSGHDTVSWYQQALGQGPQFIFQYYEEEERQRGNFPDRFSGHQFPNYSSELNVNALLLGDSALYLCASREGGTRETQYFGPGTRLLVL.

The chain is built from TRBV28 and TRBJ1-1; 10 nucleotides match TRBD1. The CDR3 covers 13 residues. Trimming removed 6 bases from V and 8 bases from J; junction bases left unmatched: 6. The germline gives CDR1 MDHEN, CDR2 SYDVKM. CDR3 in DNA: TGTGCCAGCAGACGAGGGGACAGGGGAGAAGCTTTCTTT. Translating it yields CASRRGDRGEAFF.